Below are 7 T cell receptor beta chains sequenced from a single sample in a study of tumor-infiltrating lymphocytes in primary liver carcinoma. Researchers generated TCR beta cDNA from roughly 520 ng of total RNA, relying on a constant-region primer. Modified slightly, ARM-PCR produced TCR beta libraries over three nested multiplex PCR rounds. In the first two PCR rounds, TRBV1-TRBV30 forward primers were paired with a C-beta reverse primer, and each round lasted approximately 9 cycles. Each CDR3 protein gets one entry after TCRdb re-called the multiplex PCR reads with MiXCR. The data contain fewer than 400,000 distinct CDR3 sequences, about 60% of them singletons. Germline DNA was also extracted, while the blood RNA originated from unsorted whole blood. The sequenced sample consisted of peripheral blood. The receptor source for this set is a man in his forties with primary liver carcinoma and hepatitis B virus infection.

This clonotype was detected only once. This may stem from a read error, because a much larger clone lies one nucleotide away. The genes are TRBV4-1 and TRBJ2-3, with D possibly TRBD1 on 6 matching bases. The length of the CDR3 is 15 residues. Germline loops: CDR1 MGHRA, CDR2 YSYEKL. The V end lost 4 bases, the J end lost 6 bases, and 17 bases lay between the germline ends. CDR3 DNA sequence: TGCGCCAGCAGCCTAGAGAGAGCGAGGGGGGATACGCAGTATTTT. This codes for CASSLERARGDTQYF.

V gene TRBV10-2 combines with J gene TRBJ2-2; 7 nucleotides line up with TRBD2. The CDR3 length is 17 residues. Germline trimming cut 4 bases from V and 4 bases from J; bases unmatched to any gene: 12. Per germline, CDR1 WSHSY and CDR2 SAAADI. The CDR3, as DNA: TGCGCCAGCAGTGTCTCTTGGGGAGGGGCGAGCACCGGGGAGCTGTTTTTT. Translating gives CASSVSWGGASTGELFF.

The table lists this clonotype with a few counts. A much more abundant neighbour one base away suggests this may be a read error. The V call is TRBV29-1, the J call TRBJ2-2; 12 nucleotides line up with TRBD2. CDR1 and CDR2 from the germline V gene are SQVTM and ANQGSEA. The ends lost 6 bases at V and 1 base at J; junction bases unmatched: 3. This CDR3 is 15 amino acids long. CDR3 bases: TGCAGCGTGCGGGGACTAGCGGGGAACACCGGGGAGCTGTTTTTT. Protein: CSVRGLAGNTGELFF.

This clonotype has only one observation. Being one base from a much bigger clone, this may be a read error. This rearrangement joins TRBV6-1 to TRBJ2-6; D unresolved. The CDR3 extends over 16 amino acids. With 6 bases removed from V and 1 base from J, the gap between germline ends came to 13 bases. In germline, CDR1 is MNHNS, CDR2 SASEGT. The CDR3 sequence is CASRRETVSGANVLTF. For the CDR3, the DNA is TGTGCCAGCAGGCGCGAAACTGTATCTGGGGCCAACGTCCTGACTTTC.

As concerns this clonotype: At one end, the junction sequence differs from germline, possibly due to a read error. CDR3 residues: CASSIPRDYNAQFF. The CDR3 DNA reads TGTGCCAGCAGCATACCCCGGGACTACAATGCGCAGTTCTTC. The chain recombines TRBV7-9 with TRBJ2-1; 7 bases match TRBD2. The CDR3 spans 14 residues. CDR1 is SEHNR and CDR2 is FQNEAQ in the germline V gene (reference sequence).

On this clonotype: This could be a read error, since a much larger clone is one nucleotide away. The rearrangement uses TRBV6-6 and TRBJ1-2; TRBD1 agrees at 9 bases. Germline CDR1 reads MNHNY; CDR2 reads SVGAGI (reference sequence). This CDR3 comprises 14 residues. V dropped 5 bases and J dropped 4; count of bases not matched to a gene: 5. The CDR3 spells CASSDTGGSYGYTF. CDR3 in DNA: TGTGCCAGCAGTGACACAGGGGGCAGCTATGGCTACACCTTC.

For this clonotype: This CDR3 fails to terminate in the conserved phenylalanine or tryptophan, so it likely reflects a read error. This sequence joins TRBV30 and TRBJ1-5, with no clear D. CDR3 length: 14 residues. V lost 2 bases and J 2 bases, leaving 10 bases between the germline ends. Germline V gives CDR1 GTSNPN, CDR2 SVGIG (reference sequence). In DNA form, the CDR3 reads TGTGCCTGGAGTCCGGGGAGCCGCAATCAGCCCCAGCATGTT. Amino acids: CAWSPGSRNQPQHV.